This section outlines one T cell receptor (beta chain) sequence together with its context. The antigen it binds to is not known. No quality values exist for individual bases; no much larger clone is one base distant. TCRbeta CDR3 regions were amplified from genomic DNA using the immunoSEQ Assay, a bias-controlled multiplex PCR. The study's own analysis went as follows. The number of nucleated cells in each sample was estimated from the amplification of reference gene primers within the assay. To quantify the absolute abundance of each unique TCRbeta CDR3 rearrangement, sequence reads were collapsed and filtered. For each sample, productive Simpson clonality was calculated by taking the square root of Simpson's diversity index across productive rearrangements. In its TCRdb copy, this immuneACCESS table keeps in-frame sequences only and misses some clones. Where compared with another copy, unresolved V genes explain less than half of these, and the others have no known cause. That table gives V, J and clone size, and the DNA gave D and trimming. The sample table contains approximately 120,000 clones; only one count was recorded for about 94% of them. Of the sample, 2.1% is held by the ten largest clones.

CDR1 and CDR2 are drawn from the germline V gene: MDHEN, SYDVKM. Measured from the cysteine to the phenylalanine, the CDR3 is 15 residues long. Of all the DNA, just the CDR3 is kept, 45 bases in frame from base 1. For this chain, trimming is 4 bases at the V end and 5 bases at the J end, and the number of junction bases without a gene match is 5. One collaborating source in Seattle enrolled patients while the patients were actively infected and followed the patients over time throughout the course of disease. Collaborating institutions collected whole blood in K2EDTA tubes following their own protocols. For TCRbeta analysis, collaborator samples were shipped as frozen whole blood, as isolated PBMCs, or as DNA extracted from either sample type. The data are from a study of blood T cell repertoires in COVID-19 (TCRdb year 2020). Regarding the study in general: Collaborator samples came from the United States, Italy and Spain and covered acute and convalescent phases of COVID-19. The material from the prospective study consisted of cDNA or gDNA derived from T cells, B-cell-depleted T cells, or PBMCs. Subjects who had been exposed to COVID-19, were actively infected with it, or had recovered from it provided the deeply sampled blood TCRbeta repertoires that made up the dataset. The repertoires were made available in a free public database intended to serve as a resource for research on the immune response to SARS-CoV-2. Samples were obtained from the ongoing ImmuneRACE study (first 160 participants) and from over 1,000 subjects provided by 6 global collaborators. A de-identified subject ID, COVID-19 status, age in years and sex were almost always included in the sample metadata. HLA class I and class II types, where available, came from metadata supplied by the sample provider rather than from assay-based typing.

Paper-wide results and their limitations: The quantity of clinical and demographic metadata differed by source and by participant and was supplied without curation.

The material sequenced was peripheral blood. The chain employs TRBV28 and TRBJ2-1, with 10 central nucleotides matching TRBD2. The clonotype originates from a man aged 45-65 years with COVID-19, enrolled during active disease. The nucleotide sequence is given as TGTGCCAGCAGTTACCTAGCGGGAGCAGACAATGAGCAGTTCTTC. Its protein product is CASSYLAGADNEQFF.